What follows are 9 T cell receptor beta chains derived from one specimen sequenced in a study of response to subunit inactivated influenza vaccine. TCRdb called the RT-PCR reads again in MiXCR, with one record for every CDR3 protein. This table has approximately 500,000 distinct CDR3 sequences, under 30% appearing once. These records were also assigned to another study, of T cells expressing NK-cell markers. That source notes: The authors generated TCR beta cDNA through 5'RACE template switching with UMIs.

Sequencing was performed on CD4+ T cells sorted from PBMCs, taken 11 to 12 days after vaccination. All receptors derive from a man aged 45-65 years who received an inactivated influenza vaccine.

This clonotype was picked up a small number of times. This chain links TRBV7-9 with TRBJ1-5; TRBD1 is a possible D gene (6 bases). The CDR3 totals 16 residues. Germline V gene lookup returns CDR1 SEHNR and CDR2 FQNEAQ (reference sequence). Trimming removed 4 bases at V and 0 bases at J, with 13 bases between. This CDR3 is CASSSQGGLSNQPQHF. CDR3 sequence (DNA): TGTGCCAGCAGCTCTCAAGGGGGACTTAGCAATCAGCCCCAGCATTTT.

This clonotype was counted a few times. The chain uses TRBV11-1 and TRBJ1-1, with a weak D call TRBD1 (5 bases). The CDR3 is 16 amino acids. Germline V lookup: CDR1 SGHAT, CDR2 FQDESV (reference sequence). Deletions cut 1 base from V and 1 base from J, with 13 bases between. CDR3 in amino acids: CASSLVFGGSNTEAFF. In DNA, the CDR3 is TGTGCCAGCAGCTTAGTATTTGGGGGTTCGAACACTGAAGCTTTCTTT.

The V call is TRBV29-1, the J call TRBJ2-1, with 11 bases aligning to TRBD1. The V gene's germline CDR1 is SQVTM and CDR2 ANQGSEA. V gave up 6 bases and J gave up 6 bases; unmatched junction bases: 4. The CDR3 runs to 13 residues. CDR3 coding DNA: TGCAGCGTCGGACAGGGGGCTTTCAATGAGCAGTTCTTC. It yields the protein CSVGQGAFNEQFF.

This clonotype came up a few times. The chain employs TRBV15 and TRBJ2-6; D is undetermined. Per the germline V gene, CDR1 is LNHNV and CDR2 is YYDKDF (reference sequence). V lost 5 bases, J lost 0 bases, and 14 bases lay in between. The CDR3 totals 17 residues. CDR3 sequence: CATSVFRRYSGANVLTF. DNA for the CDR3: TGTGCCACCAGCGTTTTCAGACGTTACTCTGGGGCCAACGTCCTGACTTTC.

The chain employs TRBV7-6 and TRBJ2-3, with unresolved D. Deletions cut 5 bases from V and 5 bases from J, with 17 bases between. The germline CDR1 and CDR2 sequences are SGHVS and FNYEAQ. This CDR3 contains 15 residues. In DNA form, the CDR3 reads TGTGCCAGCAGCCCAGGTCTCGGAGTTAGAGATACGCAGTATTTT. Amino acids: CASSPGLGVRDTQYF.

This clonotype appeared a single time. A read error may be the cause here, since a much bigger clone is one base away. V and J are TRBV7-2 and TRBJ2-7, with 7 bases lining up with TRBD2. Germline loops: CDR1 SGHTA, CDR2 FQGNSA. CDR3 length: 13 residues. CDR3 sequence (DNA): TGTGCCACCAGCCCCAGCGGGGATTACGAGCAGTACTTC. It translates to CATSPSGDYEQYF.

The chain recombines TRBV5-1 with TRBJ2-2; D not certain. CDR1 is SGHRS, CDR2 YFSETQ, per germline. V was clipped by 1 base and J by 7 bases, with 8 bases between them. This CDR3 region has 13 residues. CDR3 in DNA: TGCGCCAGCAGCTTGAATTGGAGCGGGGAGCTGTTTTTT. It is translated as CASSLNWSGELFF. Based on the CDR3 plus reference TRBV5-1 and TRBJ2-2, the full variable domain is KAGVTQTPRYLIKTRGQQVTLSCSPISGHRSVSWYQQTPGQGLQFLFEYFSETQRNKGNFPGRFSGRQFSNSRSEMNVSTLELGDSALYLCASSLNWSGELFFGEGSRLTVL.

The V and J genes are TRBV4-1 and TRBJ1-5; D gene ambiguous. The germline gives CDR1 MGHRA, CDR2 YSYEKL. This CDR3 comprises 14 residues. The V end lost 1 base, the J end lost 7 bases, and 11 bases lay between the germline ends. CDR3 loop: CASSQGPLGQPQHF. In nucleotides, the CDR3 is TGCGCCAGCAGCCAAGGCCCTCTAGGGCAGCCCCAGCATTTT.

This clonotype has ten or more counts. The chain couples TRBV7-2 to TRBJ2-5; D possibly corresponds to TRBD1 (5 bases). The CDR3 runs 15 residues. Trimming pared 3 bases from V and 4 bases from J, leaving 15 bases between. Germline loops: CDR1 SGHTA, CDR2 FQGNSA. The CDR3 protein is CASSFVAGMRETQYF. DNA for the CDR3: TGTGCCAGCAGCTTTGTGGCAGGGATGCGAGAGACCCAGTACTTC.